Listed below are T cell receptor beta chains from one sample, sequenced in a study of T cell responses to AZD1222 COVID-19 vaccine. The table came from immunoSEQ multiplex PCR; TCRdb's copy has only in-frame clones and leaves some out. Among 90,000 to 120,000 clones listed, about 89% were seen once. This material consisted of peripheral blood, taken on day 0 of AZD1222 vaccination. The origin of the receptors is an adult in good health. Each CDR3 is given with its conserved first and last residue. Only some rows state a clone size, as once, few, many or a class for expanded clones.

CASRPGHLYGYTF | TRBV28 | 13 | -
CAWTQGSVNEKLFF | TRBV30 | 14 | -
CASSLGFSQSEAFF | TRBV5-1 | 14 | once
CASSPRETLTDTQYF | TRBV4-3 | 15 | -
CASSLTGGNYNEQFF | TRBV7-3 | 15 | -
CASSPTVFNTEAFF | TRBV28 | 14 | -
CASSVGVDSGNTIYF | TRBV9 | 15 | -
CASSESTTGGTGELFF | TRBV10-2 | 16 | -
CASSYELQGEEGYTF | TRBV6-6 | 15 | -
CASRGGWTPDTQYF | TRBV19 | 14 | -
CASSRTSGSHNEQFF | TRBV18 | 15 | -
CSVGGRSYGYTF | TRBV29-1 | 12 | -
CASSSGLGASPYGYTF | TRBV27 | 16 | -
CASNDRGSRNEQFF | TRBV6-6 | 14 | -
CASSVLTGGLDTQYF | TRBV9 | 15 | -
CSVGDSPAKNIQYF | TRBV29-1 | 14 | -
CATGTENSPLHF | TRBV7-2 | 12 | -